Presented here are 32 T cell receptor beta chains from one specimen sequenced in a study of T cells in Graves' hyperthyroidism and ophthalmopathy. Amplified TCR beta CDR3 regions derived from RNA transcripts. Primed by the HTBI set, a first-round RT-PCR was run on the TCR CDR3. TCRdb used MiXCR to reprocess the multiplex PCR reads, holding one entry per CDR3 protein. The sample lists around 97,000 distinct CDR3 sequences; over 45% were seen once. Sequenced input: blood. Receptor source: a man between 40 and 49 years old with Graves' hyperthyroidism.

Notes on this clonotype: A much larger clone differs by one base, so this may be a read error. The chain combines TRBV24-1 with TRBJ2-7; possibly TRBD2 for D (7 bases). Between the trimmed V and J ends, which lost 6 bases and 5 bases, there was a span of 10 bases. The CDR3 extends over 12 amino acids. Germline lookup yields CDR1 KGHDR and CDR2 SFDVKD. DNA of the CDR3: TGTGCCACCAGTTCGGGGGGCCACGAGCAGTACTTC. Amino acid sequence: CATSSGGHEQYF.

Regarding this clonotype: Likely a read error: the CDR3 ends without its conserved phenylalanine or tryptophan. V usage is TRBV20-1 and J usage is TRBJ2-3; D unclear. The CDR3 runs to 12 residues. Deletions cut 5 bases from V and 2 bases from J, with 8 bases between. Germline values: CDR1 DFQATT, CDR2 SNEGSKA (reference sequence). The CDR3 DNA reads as TGCAGTGCTCCCTCAGTCACAGATACGCAGTATCTT. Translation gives CSAPSVTDTQYL.

The CDR3 reads CASSLTGTAFNEQFF. CDR3 bases: TGTGCCAGCAGCCTTACCGGGACGGCCTTCAATGAGCAGTTCTTC. J is TRBJ2-1 and V is TRBV9; the D call may be TRBD1 or TRBD2 (5 bases each). Germline CDR1 and CDR2: SGDLS and YYNGEE. The CDR3 extends over 15 amino acids. The ends were cut back, 4 bases at V and 6 bases at J, with 17 bases in the middle.

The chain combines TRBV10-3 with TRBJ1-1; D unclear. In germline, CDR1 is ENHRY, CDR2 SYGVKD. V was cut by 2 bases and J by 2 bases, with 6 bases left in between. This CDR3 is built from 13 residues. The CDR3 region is CAISEDINTEAFF. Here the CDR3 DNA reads TGTGCCATCAGTGAGGACATCAACACTGAAGCTTTCTTT.

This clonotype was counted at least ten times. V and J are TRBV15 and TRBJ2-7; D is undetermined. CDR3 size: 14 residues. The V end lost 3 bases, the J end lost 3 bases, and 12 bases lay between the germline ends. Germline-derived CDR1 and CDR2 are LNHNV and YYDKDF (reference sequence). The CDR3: CATSRGNPLYEQYF. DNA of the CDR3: TGTGCCACCAGCAGGGGAAACCCCCTCTACGAGCAGTACTTC. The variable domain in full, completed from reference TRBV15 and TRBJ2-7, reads DAMVIQNPRYQVTQFGKPVTLSCSQTLNHNVMYWYQQKSSQAPKLLFHYYDKDFNNEADTPDNFQSRRPNTSFCFLDIRSPGLGDTAMYLCATSRGNPLYEQYFGPGTRLTVT.

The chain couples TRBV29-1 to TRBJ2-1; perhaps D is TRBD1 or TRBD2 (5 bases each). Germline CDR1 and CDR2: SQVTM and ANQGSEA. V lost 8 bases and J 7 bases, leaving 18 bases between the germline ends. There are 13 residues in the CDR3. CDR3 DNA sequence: TGCAGCTCCTCGGGGCCCATCGGGAATGAGCAGTTCTTC. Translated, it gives CSSSGPIGNEQFF.

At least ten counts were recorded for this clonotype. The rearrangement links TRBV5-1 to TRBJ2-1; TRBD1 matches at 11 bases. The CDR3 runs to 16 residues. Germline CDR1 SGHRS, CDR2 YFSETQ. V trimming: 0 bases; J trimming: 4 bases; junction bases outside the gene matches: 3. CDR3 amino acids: CASSLAGTGGYNEQFF. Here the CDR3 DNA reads TGCGCCAGCAGCTTGGCGGGGACAGGGGGTTACAATGAGCAGTTCTTC.

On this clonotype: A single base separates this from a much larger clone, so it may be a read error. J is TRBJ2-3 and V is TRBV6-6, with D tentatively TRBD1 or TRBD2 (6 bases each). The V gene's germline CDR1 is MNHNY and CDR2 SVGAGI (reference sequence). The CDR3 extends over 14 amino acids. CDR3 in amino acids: CASSGGGPRDAQYF. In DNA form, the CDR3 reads TGTGCCAGCAGCGGAGGGGGGCCGAGAGATGCGCAGTATTTT.

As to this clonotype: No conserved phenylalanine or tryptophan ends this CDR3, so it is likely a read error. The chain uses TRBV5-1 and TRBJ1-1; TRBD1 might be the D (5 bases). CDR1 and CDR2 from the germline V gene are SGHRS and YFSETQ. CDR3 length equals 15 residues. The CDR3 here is CASSLAGRSNTEAFS. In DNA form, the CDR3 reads TGCGCCAGCAGCTTGGCAGGGCGATCGAACACGGAAGCTTTCTCT.

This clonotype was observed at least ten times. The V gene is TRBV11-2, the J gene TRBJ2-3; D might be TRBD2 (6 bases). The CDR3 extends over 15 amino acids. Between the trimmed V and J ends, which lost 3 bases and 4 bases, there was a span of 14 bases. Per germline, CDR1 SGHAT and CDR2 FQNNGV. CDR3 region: CASSFRITGADTQYF. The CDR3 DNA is TGTGCCAGCAGCTTTCGGATCACGGGGGCAGATACGCAGTATTTT.

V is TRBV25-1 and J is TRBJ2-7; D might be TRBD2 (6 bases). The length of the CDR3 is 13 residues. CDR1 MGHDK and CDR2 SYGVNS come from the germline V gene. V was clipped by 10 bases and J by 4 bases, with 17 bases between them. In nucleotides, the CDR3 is TGTGCCAACGCGGGGCCCGGTAAGTACGAGCAGTACTTC. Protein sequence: CANAGPGKYEQYF.

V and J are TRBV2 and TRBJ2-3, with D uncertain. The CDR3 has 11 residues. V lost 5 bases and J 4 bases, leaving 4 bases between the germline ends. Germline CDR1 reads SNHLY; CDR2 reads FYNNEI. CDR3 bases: TGTGCCAGCAGTACGTCAGATACGCAGTATTTT. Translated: CASSTSDTQYF. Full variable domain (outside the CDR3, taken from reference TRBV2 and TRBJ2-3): EPEVTQTPSHQVTQMGQEVILRCVPISNHLYFYWYRQILGQKVEFLVSFYNNEISEKSEIFDDQFSVERPDGSNFTLKIRSTKLEDSAMYFCASSTSDTQYFGPGTRLTVL.

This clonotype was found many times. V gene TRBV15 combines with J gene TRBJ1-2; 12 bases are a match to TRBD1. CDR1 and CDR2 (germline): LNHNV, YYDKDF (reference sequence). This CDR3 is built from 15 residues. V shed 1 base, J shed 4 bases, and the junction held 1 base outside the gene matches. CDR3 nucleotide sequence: TGTGCCACCAGCAGAGCGGGACAGGGGGCCTATGGCTACACCTTC. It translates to CATSRAGQGAYGYTF. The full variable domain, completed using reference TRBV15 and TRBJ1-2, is DAMVIQNPRYQVTQFGKPVTLSCSQTLNHNVMYWYQQKSSQAPKLLFHYYDKDFNNEADTPDNFQSRRPNTSFCFLDIRSPGLGDTAMYLCATSRAGQGAYGYTFGSGTRLTVV.

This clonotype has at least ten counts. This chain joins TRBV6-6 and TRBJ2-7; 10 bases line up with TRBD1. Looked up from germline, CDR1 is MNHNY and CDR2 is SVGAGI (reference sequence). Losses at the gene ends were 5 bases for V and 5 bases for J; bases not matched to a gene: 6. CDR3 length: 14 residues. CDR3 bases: TGTGCCAGCAGTCATGGACAGGGGGGAAACGAGCAGTACTTC. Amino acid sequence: CASSHGQGGNEQYF.

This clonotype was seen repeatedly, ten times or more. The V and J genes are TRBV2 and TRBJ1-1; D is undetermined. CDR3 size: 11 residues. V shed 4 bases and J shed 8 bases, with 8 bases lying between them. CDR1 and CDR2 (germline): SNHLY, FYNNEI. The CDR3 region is CASSAEAEAFF. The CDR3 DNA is TGTGCCAGCAGTGCGGAGGCGGAAGCTTTCTTT.

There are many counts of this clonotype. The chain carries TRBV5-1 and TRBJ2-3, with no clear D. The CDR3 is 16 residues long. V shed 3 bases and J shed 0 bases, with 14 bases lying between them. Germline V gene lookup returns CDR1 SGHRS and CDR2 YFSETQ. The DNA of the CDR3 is TGCGCCAGCAGCTCAAACGTACCACGGAGCACAGATACGCAGTATTTT. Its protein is CASSSNVPRSTDTQYF.

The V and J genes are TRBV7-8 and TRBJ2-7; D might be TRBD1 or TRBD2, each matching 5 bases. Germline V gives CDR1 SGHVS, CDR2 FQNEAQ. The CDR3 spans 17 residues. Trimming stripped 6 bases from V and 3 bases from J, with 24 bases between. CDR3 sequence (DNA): TGTGCCAGCAGTAGCACTTCCGGGGCCCGGCGCTTCTACGAGCAGTACTTC. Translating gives CASSSTSGARRFYEQYF.

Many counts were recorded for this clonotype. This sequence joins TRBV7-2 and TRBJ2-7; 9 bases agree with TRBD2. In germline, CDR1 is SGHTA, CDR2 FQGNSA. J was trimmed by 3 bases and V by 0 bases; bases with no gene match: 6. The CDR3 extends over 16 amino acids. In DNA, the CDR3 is TGTGCCAGCAGCTTAGCGGGCGGGAGGGTACTCTACGAGCAGTACTTC. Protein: CASSLAGGRVLYEQYF.

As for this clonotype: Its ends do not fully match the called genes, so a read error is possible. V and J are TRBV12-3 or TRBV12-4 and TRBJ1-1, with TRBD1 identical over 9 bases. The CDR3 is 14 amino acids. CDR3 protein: CASSPRTGDTEAFF. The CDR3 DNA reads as TGTGCCAGCAGTCCAAGGACAGGGGACACGGAAGCTTTCTTT.

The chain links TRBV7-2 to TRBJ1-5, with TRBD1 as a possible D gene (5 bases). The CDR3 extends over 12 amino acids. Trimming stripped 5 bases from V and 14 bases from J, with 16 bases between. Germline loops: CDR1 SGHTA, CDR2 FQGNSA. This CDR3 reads CASSPQGRYEHF. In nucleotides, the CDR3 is TGTGCCAGCAGCCCCCAGGGAAGGTACGAGCATTTT.

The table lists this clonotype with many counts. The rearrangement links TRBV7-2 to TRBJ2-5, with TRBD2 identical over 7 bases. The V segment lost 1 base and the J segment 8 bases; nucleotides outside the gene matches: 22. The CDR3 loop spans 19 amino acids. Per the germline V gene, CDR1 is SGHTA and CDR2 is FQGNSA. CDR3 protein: CASSLGLGRNSGSPQTQYF. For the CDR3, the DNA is TGTGCCAGCAGCTTAGGGTTGGGTAGGAATAGCGGGTCGCCCCAAACCCAGTACTTC.

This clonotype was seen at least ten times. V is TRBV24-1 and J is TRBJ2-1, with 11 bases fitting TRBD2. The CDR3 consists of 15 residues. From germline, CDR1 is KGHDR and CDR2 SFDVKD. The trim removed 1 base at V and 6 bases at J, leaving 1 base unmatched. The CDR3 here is CATSDFTSGSNEQFF. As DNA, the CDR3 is TGTGCCACCAGTGATTTCACTAGCGGGAGCAATGAGCAGTTCTTC.

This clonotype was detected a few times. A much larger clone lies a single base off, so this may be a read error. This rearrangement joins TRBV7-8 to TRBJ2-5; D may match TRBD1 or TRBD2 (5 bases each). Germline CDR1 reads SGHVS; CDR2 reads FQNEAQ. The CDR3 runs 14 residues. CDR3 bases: TGTGCCAGCAGCCTATTCGGGACCGTGGAGACCCGGTACTTC. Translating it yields CASSLFGTVETRYF.

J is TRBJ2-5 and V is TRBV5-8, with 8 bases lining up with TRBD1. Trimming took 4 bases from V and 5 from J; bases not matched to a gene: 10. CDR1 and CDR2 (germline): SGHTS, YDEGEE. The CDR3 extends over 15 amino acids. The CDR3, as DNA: TGTGCCAGCAGCAACCTCGGACAGGGTAGGGAGACCCAGTACTTC. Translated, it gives CASSNLGQGRETQYF.

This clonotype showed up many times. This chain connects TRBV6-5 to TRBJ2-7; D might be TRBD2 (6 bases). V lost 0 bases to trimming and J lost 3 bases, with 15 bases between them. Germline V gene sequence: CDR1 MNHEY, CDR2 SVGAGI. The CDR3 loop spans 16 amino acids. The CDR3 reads CASSYSRGPSNYEQYF. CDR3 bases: TGTGCCAGCAGTTACTCGCGGGGTCCTAGCAACTACGAGCAGTACTTC.

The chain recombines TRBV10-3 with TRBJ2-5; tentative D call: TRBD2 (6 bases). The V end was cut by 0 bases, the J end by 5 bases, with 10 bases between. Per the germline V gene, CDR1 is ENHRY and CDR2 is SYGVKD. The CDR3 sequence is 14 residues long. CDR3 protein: CAISESRETETQYF. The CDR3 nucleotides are TGTGCCATCAGTGAGTCCCGGGAGACGGAGACCCAGTACTTC.

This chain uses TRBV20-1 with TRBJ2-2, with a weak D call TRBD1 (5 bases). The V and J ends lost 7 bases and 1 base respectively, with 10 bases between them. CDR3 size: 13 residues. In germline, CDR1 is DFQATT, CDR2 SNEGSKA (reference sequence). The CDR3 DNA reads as TGCAGTGTATTCCAGGGGAACACCGGGGAGCTGTTTTTT. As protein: CSVFQGNTGELFF.

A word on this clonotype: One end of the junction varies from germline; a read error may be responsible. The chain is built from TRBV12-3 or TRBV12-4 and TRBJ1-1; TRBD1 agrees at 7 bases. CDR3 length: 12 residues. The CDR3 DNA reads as TGTGCCGGCAGCCTCGCAGGGGGTGAAGCGTTCTTT. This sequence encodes CAGSLAGGEAFF.

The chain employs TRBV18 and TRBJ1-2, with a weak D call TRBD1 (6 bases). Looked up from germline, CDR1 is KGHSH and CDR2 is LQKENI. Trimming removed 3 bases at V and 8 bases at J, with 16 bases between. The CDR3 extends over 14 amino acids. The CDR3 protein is CASSPTEGGFGYTF. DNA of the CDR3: TGTGCCAGCTCACCTACCGAGGGGGGCTTCGGCTACACCTTC.

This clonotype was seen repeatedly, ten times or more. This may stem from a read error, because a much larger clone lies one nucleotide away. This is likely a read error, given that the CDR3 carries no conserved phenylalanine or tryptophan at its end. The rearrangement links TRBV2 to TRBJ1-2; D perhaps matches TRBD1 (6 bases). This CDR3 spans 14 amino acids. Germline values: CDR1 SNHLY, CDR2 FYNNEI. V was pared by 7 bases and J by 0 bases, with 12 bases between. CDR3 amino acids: CASIGTTSNYGYTL. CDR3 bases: TGTGCCAGCATCGGGACAACCTCTAACTATGGCTACACCCTC.

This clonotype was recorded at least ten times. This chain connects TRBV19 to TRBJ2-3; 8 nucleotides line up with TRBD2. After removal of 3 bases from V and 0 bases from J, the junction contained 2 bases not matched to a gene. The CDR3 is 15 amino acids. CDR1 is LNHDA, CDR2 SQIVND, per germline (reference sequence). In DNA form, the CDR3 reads TGTGCCAGTAGTATTGGCGGGAGGAGCACAGATACGCAGTATTTT. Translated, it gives CASSIGGRSTDTQYF.

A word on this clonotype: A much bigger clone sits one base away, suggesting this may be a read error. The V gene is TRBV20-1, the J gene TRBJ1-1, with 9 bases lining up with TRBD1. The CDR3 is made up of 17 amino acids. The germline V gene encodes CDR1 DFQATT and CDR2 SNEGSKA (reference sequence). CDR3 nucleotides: TGCAGTCCCAGATCCGGGACAGGGAGGCCAGAGAACACTGAAGCTTGCTTT. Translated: CSPRSGTGRPENTEACF.